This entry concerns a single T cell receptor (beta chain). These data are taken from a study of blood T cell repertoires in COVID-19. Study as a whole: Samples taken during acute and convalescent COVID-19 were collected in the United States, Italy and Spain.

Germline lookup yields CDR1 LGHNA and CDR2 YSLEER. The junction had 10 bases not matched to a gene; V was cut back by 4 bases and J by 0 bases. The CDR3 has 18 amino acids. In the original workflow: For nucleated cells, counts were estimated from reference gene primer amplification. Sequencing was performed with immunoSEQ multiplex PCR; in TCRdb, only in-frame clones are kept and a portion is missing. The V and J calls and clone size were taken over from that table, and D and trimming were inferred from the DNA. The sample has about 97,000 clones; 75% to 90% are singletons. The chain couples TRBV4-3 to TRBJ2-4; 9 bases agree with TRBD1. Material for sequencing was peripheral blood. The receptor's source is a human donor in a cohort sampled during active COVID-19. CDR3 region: CASSPGQGTGVAKNIQYF. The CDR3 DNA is TGCGCCAGCAGCCCGGGACAGGGAACGGGGGTAGCCAAAAACATTCAGTACTTC.